What follows are 16 T cell receptor beta chains derived from one specimen sequenced in a study of blood T cell repertoires in COVID-19. Profiling relied on immunoSEQ multiplex PCR, and the TCRdb table lists in-frame clones only, not all of them. This table holds 120,000 to 150,000 clones, around 90% found once. Material for sequencing was PBMCs or T cells enriched from blood (not recorded which). The receptors derive from a woman between 35 and 50 years old who had been exposed to COVID-19.

V is TRBV21-1 and J is TRBJ1-4. TRBV21-1 is noted as a pseudogene. The length of the CDR3 is 15 residues. The CDR3, as DNA: TGTGCCAGCAGTACCCGGGAGCGTATCAATGAAAAACTGTTTTTT. Its translation is CASSTRERINEKLFF.

This chain joins TRBV5-1 and TRBJ2-2, with 9 positions matching TRBD1. V gave up 0 bases and J gave up 4 bases; unmatched junction bases: 1. The germline V gene encodes CDR1 SGHRS and CDR2 YFSETQ. There are 15 residues in the CDR3. Here the CDR3 DNA reads TGCGCCAGCAGCTTGGGGGACAGGGTCACCGGGGAGCTGTTTTTT. Translated: CASSLGDRVTGELFF.

This clone was detected only a few times. Other DNA sequences in this sample translate to the same CDR3. The V call is TRBV12-3 or TRBV12-4, the J call TRBJ2-1, with unresolved D. The V gene lost 3 bases and the J gene lost 5 bases, with 8 bases spanning the gap. This CDR3 has 13 amino acids. The CDR3 DNA is TGTGCCAGCAGTTTCCAACTTGACAATGAGCAGTTCTTC. Residues: CASSFQLDNEQFF.

This clone was counted once. The chain is built from TRBV28 and TRBJ2-1, with 9 bases identical to TRBD2. This CDR3 comprises 15 residues. Germline trimming cut 5 bases from V and 7 bases from J; bases unmatched to any gene: 9. Germline V CDR1 and CDR2: MDHEN, SYDVKM. The CDR3 coding sequence is TGTGCCAGCAGTCCCCTTAGCGGGAGTGGTAATGAGCAGTTCTTC. It translates to CASSPLSGSGNEQFF.

This chain joins TRBV6-6 and TRBJ2-7, with D possibly TRBD2 on 5 matching bases. The V gene's germline CDR1 is MNHNY and CDR2 SVGAGI (reference sequence). Trimming shortened V by 0 bases and J by 7 bases, and 16 bases separated the two germline ends. This CDR3 is 15 amino acids long. CDR3 DNA sequence: TGTGCCAGCAGTTACTCGGCTACATTCCCGGGGGAGCAGTACTTC. Its protein product is CASSYSATFPGEQYF.

The chain is built from TRBV19 and TRBJ2-2, with D perhaps matching TRBD1 (6 bases). This CDR3 is 17 amino acids long. Germline CDR1 and CDR2: LNHDA and SQIVND (reference sequence). Trimming removed 6 bases at V and 4 bases at J, with 21 bases between. The CDR3 region has the DNA TGTGCCAGTAGCCAACCCCGCCAGGGGTTTTTCACCGGGGAGCTGTTTTTT. This codes for CASSQPRQGFFTGELFF.

This clone was seen once. The V and J genes are TRBV5-6 and TRBJ2-2, with TRBD2 identical over 7 bases. The length of the CDR3 is 15 residues. V trimming: 3 bases; J trimming: 5 bases; junction bases outside the gene matches: 7. Germline CDR1 reads SGHDT; CDR2 reads YYEEEE. The CDR3 nucleotides are TGTGCCAGCAGCTGGGACTATGGTGAGACCGGGGAGCTGTTTTTT. This gives the protein CASSWDYGETGELFF.

This chain connects TRBV19 to TRBJ2-7; 15 bases align to TRBD2. Germline values: CDR1 LNHDA, CDR2 SQIVND (reference sequence). V gave up 7 bases and J gave up 0 bases; unmatched junction bases: 4. CDR3 size: 16 residues. CDR3 in DNA: TGTGCCAGTACCGGGACTAGCGGGGGGACCTCCTACGAGCAGTACTTC. It encodes CASTGTSGGTSYEQYF. The entire variable domain, with the rest obtained from reference TRBV19 and TRBJ2-7, is as follows: DGGITQSPKYLFRKEGQNVTLSCEQNLNHDAMYWYRQDPGQGLRLIYYSQIVNDFQKGDIAEGYSVSREKKESFPLTVTSAQKNPTAFYLCASTGTSGGTSYEQYFGPGTRLTVT.

The chain is built from TRBV6-4 and TRBJ1-2; 7 bases are a match to TRBD1. Per germline, CDR1 MRHNA and CDR2 SNTAGT. V dropped 3 bases and J dropped 8; count of bases not matched to a gene: 12. This CDR3 has 15 residues. CDR3 bases: TGTGCCAGCAGTGATCAACAGGGGACAATCAAGGGCTACACCTTC. It yields the protein CASSDQQGTIKGYTF.

The V gene is TRBV5-1, the J gene TRBJ2-3, with 11 positions matching TRBD1. The CDR3 length is 16 residues. Germline V gives CDR1 SGHRS, CDR2 YFSETQ. V lost 4 bases, J lost 3 bases, and 7 bases stayed unmatched. CDR3: CASSSPGQGGTDTQYF. The CDR3 bases are TGCGCCAGCAGCAGCCCGGGACAGGGGGGTACAGATACGCAGTATTTT.

V and J are TRBV6-2 or TRBV6-3 and TRBJ1-3; a possible D gene is TRBD1 (6 bases). The CDR3 sequence is 16 residues long. Trimming removed 6 bases at V and 2 bases at J, with 17 bases between. The germline V gene encodes CDR1 MNHEY and CDR2 SVGEGT. In DNA form, the CDR3 reads TGTGCCAGCAGCCCTCCCTCCCGGACAGCTGGAAACACCATATATTTT. This gives the protein CASSPPSRTAGNTIYF.

The V call is TRBV11-3, the J call TRBJ2-1; 15 bases are shared with TRBD2. J lost 7 bases, V lost 5 bases, and 6 bases had no gene match. Germline CDR1 reads SGHNT; CDR2 reads YENEEA. There are 16 residues in the CDR3. CDR3 residues: CASSPLGTSGRNEQFF. DNA of the CDR3: TGTGCCAGCAGCCCTCTGGGGACTAGCGGGAGGAATGAGCAGTTCTTC.

The J gene is TRBJ1-2, the V gene TRBV3-1 (or the pseudogene TRBV3-2); 7 bases align to TRBD1. Germline V gene data show CDR1 as LGHDT and CDR2 as YNNKEL (reference sequence). The trim removed 7 bases at V and 1 base at J, leaving 9 bases unmatched. CDR3 length: 15 residues. This CDR3 reads CASTCLGQLNYGYTF. CDR3 nucleotide sequence: TGTGCCAGCACCTGCCTGGGACAGCTTAACTATGGCTACACCTTC.

The count of this clone is one. This rearrangement joins TRBV19 to TRBJ2-3; D is possibly TRBD1 (6 bases). The length of the CDR3 is 16 residues. The germline V gene has CDR1 LNHDA and CDR2 SQIVND (reference sequence). Trimming removed 1 base from V and 0 bases from J, with 11 bases in between. CDR3 in DNA: TGTGCCAGTAGTATAGGGACAGCAATAAGCACAGATACGCAGTATTTT. Its protein product is CASSIGTAISTDTQYF.

The chain uses TRBV18 and TRBJ1-5; the D is unclear. The CDR3 consists of 12 residues. Germline lookup yields CDR1 KGHSH and CDR2 LQKENI. V dropped 4 bases and J dropped 4 bases, with 5 bases sitting between them. CDR3 sequence (DNA): TGTGCCAGCTCACGTGAGAATCAGCCCCAGCATTTT. Its translation: CASSRENQPQHF.

The rearrangement uses TRBV11-2 and TRBJ2-2, with TRBD2 matching over 14 bases. Looked up from germline, CDR1 is SGHAT and CDR2 is FQNNGV. The CDR3 extends over 18 amino acids. Trimming cost V 4 bases and J 5 bases; bases outside gene matches: 9. DNA for the CDR3: TGTGCCAGCAGCTACCCGACTAGCGGGGGGGCCTGGACCGGGGAGCTGTTTTTT. Translated, it gives CASSYPTSGGAWTGELFF. Together with reference TRBV11-2 and TRBJ2-2, the CDR3 gives the full variable domain: EAGVAQSPRYKIIEKRQSVAFWCNPISGHATLYWYQQILGQGPKLLIQFQNNGVVDDSQLPKDRFSAERLKGVDSTLKIQPAKLEDSAVYLCASSYPTSGGAWTGELFFGEGSRLTVL.